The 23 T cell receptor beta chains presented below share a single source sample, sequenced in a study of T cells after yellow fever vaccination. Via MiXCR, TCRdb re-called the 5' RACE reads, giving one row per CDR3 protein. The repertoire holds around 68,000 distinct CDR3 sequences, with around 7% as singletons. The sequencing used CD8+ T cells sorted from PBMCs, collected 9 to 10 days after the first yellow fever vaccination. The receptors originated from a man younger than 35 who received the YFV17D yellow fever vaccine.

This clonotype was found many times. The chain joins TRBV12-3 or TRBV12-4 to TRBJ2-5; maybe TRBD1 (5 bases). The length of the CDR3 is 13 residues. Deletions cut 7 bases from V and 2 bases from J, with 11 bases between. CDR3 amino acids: CASNQGLQETQYF. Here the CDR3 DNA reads TGTGCCAGCAATCAGGGATTACAAGAGACCCAGTACTTC.

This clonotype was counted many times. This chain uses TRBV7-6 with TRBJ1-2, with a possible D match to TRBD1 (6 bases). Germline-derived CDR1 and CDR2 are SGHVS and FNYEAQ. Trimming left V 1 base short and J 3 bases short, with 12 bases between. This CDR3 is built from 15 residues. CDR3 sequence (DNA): TGTGCCAGCAGCTTAGGGACCAGGGGAGACTATGGCTACACCTTC. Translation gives CASSLGTRGDYGYTF.

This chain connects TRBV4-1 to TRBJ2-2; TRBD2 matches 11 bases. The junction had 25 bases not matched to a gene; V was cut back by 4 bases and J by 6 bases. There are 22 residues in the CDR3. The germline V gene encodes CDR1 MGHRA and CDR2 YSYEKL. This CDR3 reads CASSLRWLAGGGFIDPSGELFF. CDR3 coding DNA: TGCGCCAGCAGCCTTCGCTGGCTAGCGGGGGGAGGGTTTATTGACCCCTCCGGGGAGCTGTTTTTT.

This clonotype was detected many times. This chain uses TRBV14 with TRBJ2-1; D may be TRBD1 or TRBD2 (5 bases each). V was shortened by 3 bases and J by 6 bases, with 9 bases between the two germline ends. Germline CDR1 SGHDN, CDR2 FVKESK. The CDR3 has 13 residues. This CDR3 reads CASSHIGGNEQFF. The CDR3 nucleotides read TGTGCCAGCAGCCATATTGGGGGCAATGAGCAGTTCTTC. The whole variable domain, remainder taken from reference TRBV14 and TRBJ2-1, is EAGVTQFPSHSVIEKGQTVTLRCDPISGHDNLYWYRRVMGKEIKFLLHFVKESKQDESGMPNNRFLAERTGGTYSTLKVQPAELEDSGVYFCASSHIGGNEQFFGPGTRLTVL.

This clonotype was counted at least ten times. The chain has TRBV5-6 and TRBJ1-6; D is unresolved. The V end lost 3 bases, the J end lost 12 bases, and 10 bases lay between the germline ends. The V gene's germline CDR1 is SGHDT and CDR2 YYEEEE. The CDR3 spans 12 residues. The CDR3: CASSWLTEPLHF. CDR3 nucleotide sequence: TGTGCCAGCAGCTGGCTAACGGAACCCCTCCACTTT.

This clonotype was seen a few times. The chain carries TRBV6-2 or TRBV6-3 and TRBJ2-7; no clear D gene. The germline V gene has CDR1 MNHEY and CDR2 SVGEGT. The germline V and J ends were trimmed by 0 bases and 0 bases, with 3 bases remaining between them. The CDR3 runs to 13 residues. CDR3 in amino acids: CASSYSSSYEQYV. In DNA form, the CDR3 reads TGTGCCAGCAGTTACTCCAGCTCCTACGAGCAGTACGTC.

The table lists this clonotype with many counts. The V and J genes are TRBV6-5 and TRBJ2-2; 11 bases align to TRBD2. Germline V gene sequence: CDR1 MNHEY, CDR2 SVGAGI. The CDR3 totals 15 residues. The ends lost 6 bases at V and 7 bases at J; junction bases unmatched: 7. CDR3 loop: CASRLTSGGVGELFF. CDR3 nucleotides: TGTGCCAGCAGGCTTACTAGCGGGGGAGTCGGGGAGCTGTTTTTT.

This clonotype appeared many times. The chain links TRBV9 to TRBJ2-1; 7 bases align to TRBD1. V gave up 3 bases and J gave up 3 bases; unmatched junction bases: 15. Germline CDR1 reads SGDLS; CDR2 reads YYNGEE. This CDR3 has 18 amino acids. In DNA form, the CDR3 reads TGTGCCAGCAGCGAGGGGGCTCTTACTCGCGGGTTCTACAATGAGCAGTTCTTC. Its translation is CASSEGALTRGFYNEQFF.

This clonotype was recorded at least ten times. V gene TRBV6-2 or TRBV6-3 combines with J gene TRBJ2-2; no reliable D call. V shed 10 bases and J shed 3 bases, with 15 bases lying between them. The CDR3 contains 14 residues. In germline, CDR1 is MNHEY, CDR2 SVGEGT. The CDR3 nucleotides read TGTGCCACCTCGATAATCGTGGACACCGGGGAGCTGTTTTTT. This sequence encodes CATSIIVDTGELFF.

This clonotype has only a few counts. The CDR3 loop reads CATLLAGSLNEQFF. Here the CDR3 DNA reads TGTGCCACCCTACTAGCGGGCTCCCTCAATGAGCAGTTCTTC. The chain couples TRBV6-2 or TRBV6-3 to TRBJ2-1; 9 nucleotides agree with TRBD2. The germline CDR1 and CDR2 sequences are MNHEY and SVGEGT. V was pared by 10 bases and J by 6 bases, with 10 bases of the junction left unmatched. The CDR3 totals 14 residues.

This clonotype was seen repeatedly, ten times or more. CDR3 nucleotide sequence: TGTGCCAGCAGCCCCCTCTTGGCACCGAACACCGGGGAGCTGTTTTTT. It encodes CASSPLLAPNTGELFF. This chain connects TRBV7-3 to TRBJ2-2; D call uncertain. CDR3 length: 16 amino acids. Trimming cost V 5 bases and J 0 bases, with 13 bases left between them. Looked up from germline, CDR1 is SGHTA and CDR2 is FQGTGA.

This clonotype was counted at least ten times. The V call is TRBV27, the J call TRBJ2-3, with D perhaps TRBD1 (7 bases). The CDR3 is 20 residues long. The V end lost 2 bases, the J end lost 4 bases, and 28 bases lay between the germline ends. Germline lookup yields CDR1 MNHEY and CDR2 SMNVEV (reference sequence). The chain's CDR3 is CASSLPRGRGQGGLADTQYF. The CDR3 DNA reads TGTGCCAGCAGTTTACCCCGGGGAAGGGGGCAGGGGGGTTTAGCAGATACGCAGTATTTT.

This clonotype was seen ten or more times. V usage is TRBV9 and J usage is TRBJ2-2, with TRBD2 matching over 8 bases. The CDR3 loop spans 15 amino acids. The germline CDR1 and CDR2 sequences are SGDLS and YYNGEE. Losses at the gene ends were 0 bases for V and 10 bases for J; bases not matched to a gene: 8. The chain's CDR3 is CASSVGGGGREELFF. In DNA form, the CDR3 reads TGTGCCAGCAGCGTAGGAGGCGGGGGGAGAGAGGAGCTGTTTTTT.

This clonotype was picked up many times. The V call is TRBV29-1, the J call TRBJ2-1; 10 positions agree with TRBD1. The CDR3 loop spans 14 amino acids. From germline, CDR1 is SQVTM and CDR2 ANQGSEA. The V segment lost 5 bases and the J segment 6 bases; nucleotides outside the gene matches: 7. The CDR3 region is CSVRDRGVSNEQFF. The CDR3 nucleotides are TGCAGCGTTAGGGACAGGGGTGTGTCCAATGAGCAGTTCTTC.

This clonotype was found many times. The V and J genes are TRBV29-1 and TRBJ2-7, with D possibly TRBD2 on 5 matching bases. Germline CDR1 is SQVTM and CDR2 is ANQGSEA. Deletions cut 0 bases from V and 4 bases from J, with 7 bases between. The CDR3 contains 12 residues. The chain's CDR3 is CSVEDPGYEQYF. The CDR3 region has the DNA TGCAGCGTTGAAGATCCGGGGTACGAGCAGTACTTC.

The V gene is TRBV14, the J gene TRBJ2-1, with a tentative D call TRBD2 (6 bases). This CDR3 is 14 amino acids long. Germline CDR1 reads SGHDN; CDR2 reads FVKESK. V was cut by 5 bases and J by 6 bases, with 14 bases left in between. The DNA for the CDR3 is TGTGCCAGCAGCTGGGCGGCGGGGCTCAATGAGCAGTTCTTC. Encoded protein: CASSWAAGLNEQFF.

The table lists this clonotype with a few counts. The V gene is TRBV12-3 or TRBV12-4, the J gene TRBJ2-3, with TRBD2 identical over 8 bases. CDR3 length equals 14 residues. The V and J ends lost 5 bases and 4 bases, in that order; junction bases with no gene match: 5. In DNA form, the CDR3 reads TGTGCCAGCAGTCGCGGGGGGTACTCAGATACGCAGTATTTT. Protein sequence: CASSRGGYSDTQYF.

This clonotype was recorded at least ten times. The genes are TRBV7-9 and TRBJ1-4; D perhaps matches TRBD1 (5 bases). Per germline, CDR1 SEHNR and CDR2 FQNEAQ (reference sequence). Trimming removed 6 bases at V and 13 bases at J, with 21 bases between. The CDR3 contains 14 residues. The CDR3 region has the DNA TGTGCCAGCAGTCGGACGGGGACGCGCCCGGTACTGTTTTTT. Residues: CASSRTGTRPVLFF.

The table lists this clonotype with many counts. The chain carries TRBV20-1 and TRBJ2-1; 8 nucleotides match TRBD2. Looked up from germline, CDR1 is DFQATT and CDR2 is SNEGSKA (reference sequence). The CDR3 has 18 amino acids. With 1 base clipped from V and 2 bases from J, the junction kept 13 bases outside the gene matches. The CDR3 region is CSARVRVVERGPYNEQFF. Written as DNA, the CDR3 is TGCAGTGCTAGAGTCCGGGTTGTGGAGCGGGGGCCCTACAATGAGCAGTTCTTC.

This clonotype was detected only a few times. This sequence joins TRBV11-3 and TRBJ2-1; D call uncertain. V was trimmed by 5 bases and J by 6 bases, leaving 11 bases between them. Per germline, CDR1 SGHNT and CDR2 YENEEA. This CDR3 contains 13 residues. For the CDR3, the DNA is TGTGCCAGCAGCAGTTACTTCAGCAATGAGCAGTTCTTC. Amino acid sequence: CASSSYFSNEQFF.

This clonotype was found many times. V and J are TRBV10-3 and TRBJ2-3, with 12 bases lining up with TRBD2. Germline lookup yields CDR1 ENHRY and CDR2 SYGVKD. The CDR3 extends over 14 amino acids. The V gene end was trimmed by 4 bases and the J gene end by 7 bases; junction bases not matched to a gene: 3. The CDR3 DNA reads TGTGCCATCAGTGGGGGACTAGCGGGCCATACGCAGTATTTT. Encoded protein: CAISGGLAGHTQYF.

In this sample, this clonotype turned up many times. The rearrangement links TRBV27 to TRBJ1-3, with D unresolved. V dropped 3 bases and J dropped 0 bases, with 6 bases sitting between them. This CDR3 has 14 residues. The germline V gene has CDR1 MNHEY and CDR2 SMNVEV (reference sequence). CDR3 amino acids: CASSLAASGNTIYF. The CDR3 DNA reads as TGTGCCAGCAGTTTGGCCGCCTCTGGAAACACCATATATTTT.

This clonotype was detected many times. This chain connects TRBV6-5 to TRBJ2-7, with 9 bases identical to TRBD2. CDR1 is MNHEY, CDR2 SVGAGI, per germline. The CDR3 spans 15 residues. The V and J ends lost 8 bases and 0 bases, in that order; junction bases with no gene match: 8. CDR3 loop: CASRNSGGSSYEQYF. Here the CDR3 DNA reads TGTGCCAGCCGAAATAGCGGGGGTAGCTCCTACGAGCAGTACTTC.